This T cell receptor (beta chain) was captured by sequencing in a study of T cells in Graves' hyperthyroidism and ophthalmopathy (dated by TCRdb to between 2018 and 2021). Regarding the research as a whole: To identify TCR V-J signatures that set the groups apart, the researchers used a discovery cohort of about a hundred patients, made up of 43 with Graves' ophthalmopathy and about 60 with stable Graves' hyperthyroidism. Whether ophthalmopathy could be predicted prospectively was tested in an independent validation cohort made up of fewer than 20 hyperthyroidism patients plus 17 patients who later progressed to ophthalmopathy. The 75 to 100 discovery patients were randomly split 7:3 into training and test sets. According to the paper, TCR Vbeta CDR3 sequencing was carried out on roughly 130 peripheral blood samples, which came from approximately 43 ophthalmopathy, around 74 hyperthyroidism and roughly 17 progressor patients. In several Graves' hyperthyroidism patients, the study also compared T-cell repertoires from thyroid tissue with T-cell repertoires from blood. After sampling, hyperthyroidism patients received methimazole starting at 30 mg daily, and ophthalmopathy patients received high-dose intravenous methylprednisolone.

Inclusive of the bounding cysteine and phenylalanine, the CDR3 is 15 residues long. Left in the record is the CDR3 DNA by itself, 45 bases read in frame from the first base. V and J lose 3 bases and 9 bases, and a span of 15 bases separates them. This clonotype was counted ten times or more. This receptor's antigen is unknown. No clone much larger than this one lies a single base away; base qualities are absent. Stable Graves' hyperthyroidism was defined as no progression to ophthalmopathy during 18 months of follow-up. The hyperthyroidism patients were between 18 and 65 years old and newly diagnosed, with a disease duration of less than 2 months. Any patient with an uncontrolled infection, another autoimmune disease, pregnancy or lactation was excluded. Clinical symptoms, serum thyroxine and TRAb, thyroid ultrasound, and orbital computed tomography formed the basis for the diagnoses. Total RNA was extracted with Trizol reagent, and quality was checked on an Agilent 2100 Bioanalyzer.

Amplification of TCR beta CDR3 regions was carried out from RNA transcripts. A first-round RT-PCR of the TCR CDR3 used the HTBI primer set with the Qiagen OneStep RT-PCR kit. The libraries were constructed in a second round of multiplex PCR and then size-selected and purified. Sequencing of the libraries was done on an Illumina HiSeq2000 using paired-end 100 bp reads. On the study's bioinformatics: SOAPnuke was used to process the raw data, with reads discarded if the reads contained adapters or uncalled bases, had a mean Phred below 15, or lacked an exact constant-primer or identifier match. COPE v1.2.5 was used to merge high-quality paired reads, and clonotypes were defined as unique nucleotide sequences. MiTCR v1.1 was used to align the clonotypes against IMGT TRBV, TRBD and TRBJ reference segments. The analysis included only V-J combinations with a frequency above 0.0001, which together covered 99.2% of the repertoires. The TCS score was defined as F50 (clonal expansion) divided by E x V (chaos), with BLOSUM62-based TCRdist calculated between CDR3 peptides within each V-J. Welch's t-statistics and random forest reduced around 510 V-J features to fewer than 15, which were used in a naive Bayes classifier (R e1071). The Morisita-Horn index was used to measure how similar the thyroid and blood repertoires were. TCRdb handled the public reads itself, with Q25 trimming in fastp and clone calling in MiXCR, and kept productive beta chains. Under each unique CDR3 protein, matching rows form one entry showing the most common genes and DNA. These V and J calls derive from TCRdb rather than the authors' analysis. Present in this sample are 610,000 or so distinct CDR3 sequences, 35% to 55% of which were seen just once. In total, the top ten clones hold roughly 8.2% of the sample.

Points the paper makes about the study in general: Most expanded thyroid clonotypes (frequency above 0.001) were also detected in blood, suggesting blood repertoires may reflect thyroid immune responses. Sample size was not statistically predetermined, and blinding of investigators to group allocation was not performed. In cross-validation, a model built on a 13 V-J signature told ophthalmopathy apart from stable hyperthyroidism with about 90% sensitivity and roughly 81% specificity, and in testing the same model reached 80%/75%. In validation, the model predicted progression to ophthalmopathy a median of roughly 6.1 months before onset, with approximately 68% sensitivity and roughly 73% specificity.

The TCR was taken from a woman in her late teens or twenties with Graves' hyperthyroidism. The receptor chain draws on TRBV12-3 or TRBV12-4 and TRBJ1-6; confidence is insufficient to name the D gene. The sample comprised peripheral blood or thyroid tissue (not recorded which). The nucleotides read TGTGCCAGCAGTTTTTCGTTCTCGGGGAGTTCACCCCTCCACTTT. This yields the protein CASSFSFSGSSPLHF.